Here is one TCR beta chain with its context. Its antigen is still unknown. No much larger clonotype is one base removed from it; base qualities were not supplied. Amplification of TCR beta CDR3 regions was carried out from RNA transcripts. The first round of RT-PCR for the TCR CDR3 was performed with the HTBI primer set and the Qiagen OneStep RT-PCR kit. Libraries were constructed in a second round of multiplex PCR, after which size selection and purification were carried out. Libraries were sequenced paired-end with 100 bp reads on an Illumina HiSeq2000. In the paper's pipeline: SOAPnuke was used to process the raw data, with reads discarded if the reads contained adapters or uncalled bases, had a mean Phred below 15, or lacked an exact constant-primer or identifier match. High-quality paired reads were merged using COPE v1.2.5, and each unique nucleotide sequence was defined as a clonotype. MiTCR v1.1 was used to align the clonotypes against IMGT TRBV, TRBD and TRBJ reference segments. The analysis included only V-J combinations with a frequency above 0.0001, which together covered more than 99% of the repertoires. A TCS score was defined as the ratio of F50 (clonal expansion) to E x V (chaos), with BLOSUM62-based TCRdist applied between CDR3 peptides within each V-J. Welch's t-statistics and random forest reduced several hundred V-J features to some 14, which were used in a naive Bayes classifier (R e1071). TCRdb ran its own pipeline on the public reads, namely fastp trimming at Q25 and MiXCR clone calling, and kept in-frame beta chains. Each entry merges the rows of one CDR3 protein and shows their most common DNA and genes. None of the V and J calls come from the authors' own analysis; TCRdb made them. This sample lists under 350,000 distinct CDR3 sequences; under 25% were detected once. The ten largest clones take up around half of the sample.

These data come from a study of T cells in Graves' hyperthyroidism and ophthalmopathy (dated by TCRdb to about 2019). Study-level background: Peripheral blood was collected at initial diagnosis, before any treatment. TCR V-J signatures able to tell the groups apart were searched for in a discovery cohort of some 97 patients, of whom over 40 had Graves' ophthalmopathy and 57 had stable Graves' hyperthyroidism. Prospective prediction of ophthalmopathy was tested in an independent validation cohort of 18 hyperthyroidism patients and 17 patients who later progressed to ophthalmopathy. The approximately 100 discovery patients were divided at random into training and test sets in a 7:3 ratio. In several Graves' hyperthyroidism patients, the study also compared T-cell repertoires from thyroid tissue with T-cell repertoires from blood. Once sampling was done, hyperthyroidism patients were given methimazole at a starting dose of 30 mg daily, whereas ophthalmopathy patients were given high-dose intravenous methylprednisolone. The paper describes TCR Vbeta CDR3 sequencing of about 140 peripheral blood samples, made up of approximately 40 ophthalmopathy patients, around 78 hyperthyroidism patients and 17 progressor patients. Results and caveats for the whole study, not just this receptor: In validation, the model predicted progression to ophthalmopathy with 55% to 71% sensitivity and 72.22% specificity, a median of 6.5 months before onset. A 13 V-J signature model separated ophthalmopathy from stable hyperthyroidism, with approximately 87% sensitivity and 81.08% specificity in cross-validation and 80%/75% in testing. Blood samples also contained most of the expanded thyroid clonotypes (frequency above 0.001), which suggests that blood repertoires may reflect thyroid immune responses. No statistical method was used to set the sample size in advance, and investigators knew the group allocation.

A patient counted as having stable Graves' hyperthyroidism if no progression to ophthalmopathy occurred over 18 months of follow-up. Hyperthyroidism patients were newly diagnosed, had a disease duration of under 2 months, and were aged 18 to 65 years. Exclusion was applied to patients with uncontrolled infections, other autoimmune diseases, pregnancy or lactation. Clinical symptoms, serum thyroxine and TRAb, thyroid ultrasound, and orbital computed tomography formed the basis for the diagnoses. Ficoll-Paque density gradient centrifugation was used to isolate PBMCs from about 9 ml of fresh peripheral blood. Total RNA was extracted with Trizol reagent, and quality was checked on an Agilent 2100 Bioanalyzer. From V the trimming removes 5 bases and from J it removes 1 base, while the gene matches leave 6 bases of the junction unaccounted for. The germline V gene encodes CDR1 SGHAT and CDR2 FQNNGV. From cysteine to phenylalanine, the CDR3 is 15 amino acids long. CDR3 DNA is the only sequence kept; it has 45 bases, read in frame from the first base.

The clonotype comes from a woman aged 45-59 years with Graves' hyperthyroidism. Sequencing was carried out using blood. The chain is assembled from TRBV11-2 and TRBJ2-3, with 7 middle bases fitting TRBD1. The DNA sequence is TGTGCCAGCAGCCCTAGGGGACAGCGCACAGATACGCAGTATTTT. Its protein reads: CASSPRGQRTDTQYF.